Included here is one T cell receptor (beta chain) sequence, with context. Its antigen is not known. TCRdb itself ran the reads through MiXCR, one entry per CDR3 protein. The data contain roughly 310,000 distinct CDR3 sequences, around a sixth of them singletons. This CDR3 has 14 amino acids. CDR1 and CDR2 from the germline V gene are DFQATT and SNEGSKA (reference sequence). Unmatched junction bases numbered 4, after V lost 2 bases and J lost 3 bases. The data were taken from a study of T cell repertoires in cytomegalovirus infection. Study-level background: CMV infection plus the matching HLA type was flagged by public TCR beta signatures. Study-wide results and caveats: The ex vivo response was dominated by HLA-C-restricted CMV-specific TCR beta clonotypes. Cumulated frequencies of public TCR beta families served to identify carriers of CMV plus the relevant HLA.

The material sequenced was PBMCs. This sequence originates from a human donor in good health (CMV status not recorded). Some clones in this sample may be carry-over from other donors' samples. The V and J genes are TRBV20-1 and TRBJ2-1, with 7 bases fitting TRBD2. The CDR3 spells CSARKAGRYNEQFF. CDR3 sequence (DNA): TGCAGTGCTAGAAAAGCGGGGCGCTACAATGAGCAGTTCTTC.